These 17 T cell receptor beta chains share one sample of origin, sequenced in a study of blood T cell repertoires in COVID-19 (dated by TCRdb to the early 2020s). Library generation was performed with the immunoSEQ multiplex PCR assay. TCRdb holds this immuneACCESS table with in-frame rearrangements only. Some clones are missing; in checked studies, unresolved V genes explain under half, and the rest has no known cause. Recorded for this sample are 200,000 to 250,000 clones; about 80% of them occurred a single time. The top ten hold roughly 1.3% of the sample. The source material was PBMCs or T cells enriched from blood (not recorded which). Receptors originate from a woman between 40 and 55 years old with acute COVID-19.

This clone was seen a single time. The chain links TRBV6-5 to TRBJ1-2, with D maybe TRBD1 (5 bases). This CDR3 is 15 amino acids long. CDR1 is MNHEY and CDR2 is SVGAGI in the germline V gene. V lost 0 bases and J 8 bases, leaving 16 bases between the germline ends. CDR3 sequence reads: CASSYSPARAFGYTF. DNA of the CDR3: TGTGCCAGCAGTTACTCGCCGGCCAGGGCGTTCGGCTACACCTTC.

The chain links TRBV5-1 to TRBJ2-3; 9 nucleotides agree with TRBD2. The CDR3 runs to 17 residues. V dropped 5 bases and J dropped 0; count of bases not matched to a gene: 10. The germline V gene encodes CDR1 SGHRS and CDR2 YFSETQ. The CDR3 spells CASRRQGGLASTDTQYF. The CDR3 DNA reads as TGCGCCAGCAGACGGCAGGGGGGACTAGCAAGCACAGATACGCAGTATTTT.

The CDR3 sequence: CASSLFAGVSYNEQFF. The CDR3 nucleotides read TGCGCCAGCAGCCTTTTCGCCGGGGTTAGTTACAATGAGCAGTTCTTC. The J gene is TRBJ2-1, the V gene TRBV4-3, with TRBD2 as a possible D gene (5 bases). V lost 4 bases and J lost 4, with 17 bases in between. The CDR3 has 16 residues. Germline assignment: CDR1 LGHNA and CDR2 YSLEER.

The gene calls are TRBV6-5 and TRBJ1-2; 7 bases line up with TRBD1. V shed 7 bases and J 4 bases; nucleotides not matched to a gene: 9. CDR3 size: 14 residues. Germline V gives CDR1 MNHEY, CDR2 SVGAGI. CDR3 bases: TGTGCCAGCACCCTCGCGACAGGGAGCTATGGCTACACCTTC. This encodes CASTLATGSYGYTF.

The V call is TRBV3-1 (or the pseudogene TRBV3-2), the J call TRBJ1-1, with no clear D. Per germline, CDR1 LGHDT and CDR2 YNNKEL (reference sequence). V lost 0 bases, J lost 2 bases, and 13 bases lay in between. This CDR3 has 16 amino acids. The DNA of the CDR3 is TGTGCCAGCAGCCAAGATTTACGGTCCCCAAACACTGAAGCTTTCTTT. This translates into CASSQDLRSPNTEAFF.

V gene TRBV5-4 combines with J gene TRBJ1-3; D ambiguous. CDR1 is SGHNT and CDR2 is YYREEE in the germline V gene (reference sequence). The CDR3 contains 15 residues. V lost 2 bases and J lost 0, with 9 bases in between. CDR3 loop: CASSFGGYSGNTIYF. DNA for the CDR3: TGTGCCAGCAGCTTCGGCGGATACTCTGGAAACACCATATATTTT.

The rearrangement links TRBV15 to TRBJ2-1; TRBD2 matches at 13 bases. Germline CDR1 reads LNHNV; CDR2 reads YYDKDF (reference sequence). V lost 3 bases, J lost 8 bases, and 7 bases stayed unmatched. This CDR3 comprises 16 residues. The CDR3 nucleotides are TGTGCCACCAGCAGGGTAGGACTAGCGGGAGTGGATGAGCAGTTCTTC. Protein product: CATSRVGLAGVDEQFF.

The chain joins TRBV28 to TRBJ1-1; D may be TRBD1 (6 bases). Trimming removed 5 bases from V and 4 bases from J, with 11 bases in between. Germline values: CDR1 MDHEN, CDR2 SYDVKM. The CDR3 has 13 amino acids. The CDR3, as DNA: TGTGCCAGCAGTCAAAGGGGGAGCACTGAAGCTTTCTTT. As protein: CASSQRGSTEAFF.

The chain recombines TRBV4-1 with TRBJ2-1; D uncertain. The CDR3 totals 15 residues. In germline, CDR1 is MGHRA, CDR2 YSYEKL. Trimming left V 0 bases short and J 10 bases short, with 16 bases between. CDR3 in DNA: TGCGCCAGCAGCCAAGAACGCGGCGCAGTCGAGGAGCAGTTCTTC. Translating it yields CASSQERGAVEEQFF.

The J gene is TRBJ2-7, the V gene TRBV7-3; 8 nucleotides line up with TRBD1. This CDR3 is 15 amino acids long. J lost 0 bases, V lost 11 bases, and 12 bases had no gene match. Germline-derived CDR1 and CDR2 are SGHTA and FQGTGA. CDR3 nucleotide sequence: TGTGCCGGACAGGGCCAGTCCAAGTGCTCCTACGAGCAGTACTTC. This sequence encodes CAGQGQSKCSYEQYF.

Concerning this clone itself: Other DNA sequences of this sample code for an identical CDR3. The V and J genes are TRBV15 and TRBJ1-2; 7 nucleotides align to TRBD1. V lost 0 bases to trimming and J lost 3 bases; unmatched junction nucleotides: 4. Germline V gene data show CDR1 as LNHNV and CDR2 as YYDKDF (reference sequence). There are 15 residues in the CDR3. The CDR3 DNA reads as TGTGCCACCAGCAGAGAAACAGGGGTAGACTATGGCTACACCTTC. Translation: CATSRETGVDYGYTF.

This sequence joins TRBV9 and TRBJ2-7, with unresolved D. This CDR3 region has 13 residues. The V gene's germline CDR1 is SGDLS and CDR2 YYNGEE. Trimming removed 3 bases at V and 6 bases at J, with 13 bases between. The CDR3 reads CASSGSSDAEQYF. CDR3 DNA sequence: TGTGCCAGCAGCGGGAGTTCAGATGCCGAGCAGTACTTC.

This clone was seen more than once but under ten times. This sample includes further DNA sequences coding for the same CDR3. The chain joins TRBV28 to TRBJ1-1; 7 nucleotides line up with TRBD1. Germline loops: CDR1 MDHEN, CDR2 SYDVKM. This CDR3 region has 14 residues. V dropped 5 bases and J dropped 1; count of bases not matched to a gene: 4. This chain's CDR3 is CASSPRQGNTEAFF. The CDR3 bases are TGTGCCAGCAGTCCCCGACAGGGGAACACTGAAGCTTTCTTT.

The CDR3 bases are TGCGCCAGCAGTGAATTAGCGGTCGGGGGGCCAGATACGCAGTATTTT. Residues: CASSELAVGGPDTQYF. The chain joins TRBV10-2 to TRBJ2-3; tentative D call: TRBD2 (7 bases). Trimming removed 3 bases at V and 4 bases at J, with 17 bases between. The CDR3 has 16 residues. Per germline, CDR1 WSHSY and CDR2 SAAADI.

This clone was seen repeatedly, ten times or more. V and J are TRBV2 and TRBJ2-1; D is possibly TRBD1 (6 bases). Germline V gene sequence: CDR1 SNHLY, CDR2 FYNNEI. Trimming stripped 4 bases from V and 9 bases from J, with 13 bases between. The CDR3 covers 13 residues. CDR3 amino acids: CASSVGSRGEQFF. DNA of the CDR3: TGTGCCAGCAGTGTGGGATCCAGGGGTGAGCAGTTCTTC.

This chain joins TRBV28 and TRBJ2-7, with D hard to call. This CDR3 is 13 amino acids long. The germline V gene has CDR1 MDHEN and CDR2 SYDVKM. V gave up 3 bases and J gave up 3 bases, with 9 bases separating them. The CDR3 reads CASSFSSLYEQYF. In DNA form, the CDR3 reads TGTGCCAGCAGTTTTAGCAGCCTCTACGAGCAGTACTTC.

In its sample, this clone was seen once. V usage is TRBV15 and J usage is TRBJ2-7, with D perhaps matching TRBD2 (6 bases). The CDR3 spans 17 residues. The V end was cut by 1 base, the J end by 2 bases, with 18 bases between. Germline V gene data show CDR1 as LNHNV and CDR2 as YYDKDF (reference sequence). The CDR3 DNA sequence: TGTGCCACCAGCAGAGGCCGTTCGGGAGTGGGACCCTACGAGCAGTACTTC. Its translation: CATSRGRSGVGPYEQYF.